This TCR beta chain was profiled in a study of regulatory T cells in long-lasting Graves disease. V lost 7 bases and J lost 3, with 13 bases in between. This CDR3 has 14 amino acids. Per the germline V gene, CDR1 is SGHRS and CDR2 is YFSETQ. With iRepertoire HTBI primers and Arm-PCR of CDR3 regions, TCR beta libraries were built. TCRdb independently ran MiXCR on the multiplex PCR reads; one entry per CDR3 protein. The sample comprises roughly 450,000 distinct CDR3 sequences, approximately 23% of which are singletons, and 13% rests with the top ten. This clonotype occurred a few times. As to time point: persistent/refractory GD, antithyroid drugs over 5 years with positive TRAb. TCR sequences were obtained from RNA taken from PBMCs.

The gene calls are TRBV5-1 and TRBJ2-2; D tentatively fits TRBD1 or TRBD2 (5 bases each). Material: peripheral blood mononuclear cells (PBMCs), obtained when the disease was refractory, from a patient treated with antithyroid drugs. The clonotype was recovered from a female donor with Graves disease. The CDR3 spells CASQRQGDTGELFF. CDR3 DNA: TGCGCCAGCCAACGGCAGGGAGACACCGGGGAGCTGTTTTTT.